Sequencing of this T cell receptor (beta chain) was carried out in a study of CD8 T cells in Susac syndrome. Study-wide background: At blood draw, Susac syndrome patients were therapy-naive, on corticosteroids, or on intravenous immunoglobulin alone.

With respect to this clonotype: Its antigen is unknown.

Overall study results and limits: As acknowledged by the study, its TCR sequencing and HLA analysis included a relatively small number of individuals.

A quantity of roughly 0.5 to 1 ug RNA underwent reverse transcription using random hexamers. The method of amplification for TCR beta CDR3 was immunoSEQ multiplex PCR, covering 54 Vbeta and 13 Jbeta. TCRdb re-called the immunoSEQ multiplex PCR reads through MiXCR, storing one row per CDR3 protein. This table holds under 250,000 distinct CDR3 sequences, over 90% found once. This CDR3 contains 14 residues. V was clipped by 1 base and J by 3 bases, with 10 bases between them. Germline V lookup: CDR1 SGHNT, CDR2 YYREEE (reference sequence). Sequencing targeted TCR beta in blood CD8+ and CD4+ T cells. What was sequenced was CD4+ T cells from PBMCs. The source is a human donor with Susac syndrome. V is TRBV5-4 and J is TRBJ1-2; D remains ambiguous. CDR3 residues: CASSLSGGYYGYTF. CDR3 DNA sequence: TGTGCCAGCAGCTTGAGCGGAGGGTACTATGGCTACACCTTC.